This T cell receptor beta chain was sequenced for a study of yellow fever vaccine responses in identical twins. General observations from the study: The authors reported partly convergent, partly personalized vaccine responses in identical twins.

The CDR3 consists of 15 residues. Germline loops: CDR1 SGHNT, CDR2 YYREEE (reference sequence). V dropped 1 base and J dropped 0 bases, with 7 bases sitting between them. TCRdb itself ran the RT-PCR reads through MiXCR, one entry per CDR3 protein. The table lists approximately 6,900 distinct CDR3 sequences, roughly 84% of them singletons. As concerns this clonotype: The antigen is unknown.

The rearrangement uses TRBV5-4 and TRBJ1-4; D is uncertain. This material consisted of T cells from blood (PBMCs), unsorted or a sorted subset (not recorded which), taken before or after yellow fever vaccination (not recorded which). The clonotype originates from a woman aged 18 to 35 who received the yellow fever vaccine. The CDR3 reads CASSLNPATNEKLFF. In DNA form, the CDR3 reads TGTGCCAGCAGCTTGAATCCTGCAACTAATGAAAAACTGTTTTTT.